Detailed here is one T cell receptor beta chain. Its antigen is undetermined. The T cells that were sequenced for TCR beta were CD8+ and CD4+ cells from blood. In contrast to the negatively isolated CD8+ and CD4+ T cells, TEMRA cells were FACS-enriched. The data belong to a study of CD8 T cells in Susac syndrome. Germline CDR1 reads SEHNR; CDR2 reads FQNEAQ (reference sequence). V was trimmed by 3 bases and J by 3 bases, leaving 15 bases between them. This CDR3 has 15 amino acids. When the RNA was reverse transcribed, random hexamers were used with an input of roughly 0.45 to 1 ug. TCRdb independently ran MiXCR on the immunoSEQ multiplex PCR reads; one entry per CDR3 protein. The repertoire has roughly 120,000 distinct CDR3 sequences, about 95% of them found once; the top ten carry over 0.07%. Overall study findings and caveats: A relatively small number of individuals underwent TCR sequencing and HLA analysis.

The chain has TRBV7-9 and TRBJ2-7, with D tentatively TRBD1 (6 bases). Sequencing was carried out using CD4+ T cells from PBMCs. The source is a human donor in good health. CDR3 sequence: CASSFPRDKVYEQYF. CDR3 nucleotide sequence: TGTGCCAGCAGCTTCCCCCGGGACAAGGTCTACGAGCAGTACTTC.